Each of the 23 T cell receptor beta chains below was sequenced from the same sample in a study of cytomegalovirus exposure and HLA in healthy donors. PCR used 60 Vbeta primers and 13 Jbeta primers. The assay was immunoSEQ multiplex PCR, and TCRdb's table has in-frame clones only and misses some. The table has more than 90,000 clones, roughly 73% seen once. Specimen: PBMCs. These receptors were collected from a woman aged 25 to 39 in good health and CMV-seronegative.

The chain recombines TRBV11-3 with TRBJ2-2; 10 bases match TRBD2. The V gene's germline CDR1 is SGHNT and CDR2 YENEEA. J lost 5 bases, V lost 4 bases, and 7 bases had no gene match. The length of the CDR3 is 16 residues. The CDR3 protein is CASSSGLALSTGELFF. CDR3 DNA sequence: TGTGCCAGCAGCTCGGGACTAGCGTTGAGTACCGGGGAGCTGTTTTTT.

The J gene is TRBJ2-5, the V gene TRBV6-1; D unresolved. Judging by the DNA end, TRBJ2-7 fits better; the J call may be wrong. Germline V CDR1 and CDR2: MNHNS, SASEGT. CDR3 size: 10 residues. The CDR3 sequence: CASSDYEQYF. Written as DNA, the CDR3 is TGTGCCAGCAGCGACTACGAGCAGTACTTC.

The chain uses TRBV29-1 and TRBJ1-5, with D perhaps TRBD1 (6 bases). Germline values: CDR1 SQVTM, CDR2 ANQGSEA. V lost 7 bases, J lost 4 bases, and 14 bases lay in between. This CDR3 is built from 13 residues. The CDR3 loop reads CSGAPGQNQPQHF. Written as DNA, the CDR3 is TGCAGCGGGGCGCCGGGACAAAATCAGCCCCAGCATTTT.

This clone was counted only a few times. CDR3 sequence (DNA): TGTGCCAGCAGCTCCAGATACAATGAGCAGTTCTTC. Protein product: CASSSRYNEQFF. The gene calls are TRBV7-9 and TRBJ2-1, with D unresolved. The CDR3 covers 12 residues. V lost 4 bases, J lost 4 bases, and 5 bases lay in between. Germline CDR1 and CDR2: SEHNR and FQNEAQ (reference sequence).

The chain combines TRBV30 with TRBJ1-2, with TRBD1 matching over 12 bases. This CDR3 has 14 residues. V shed 0 bases, J shed 9 bases, and the junction held 5 bases outside the gene matches. CDR1 is GTSNPN and CDR2 is SVGIG in the germline V gene (reference sequence). DNA of the CDR3: TGTGCCTGGAGTGTACAAGGGACAGGGGGCCGCTACACCTTC. Residues: CAWSVQGTGGRYTF.

The gene calls are TRBV2 and TRBJ1-1; 7 bases agree with TRBD1. Trimming at V came to 5 bases and at J to 3 bases, leaving 9 bases not matched to a gene. The CDR3 is made up of 15 amino acids. Germline lookup yields CDR1 SNHLY and CDR2 FYNNEI. Here the CDR3 DNA reads TGTGCCAGCAGTAATTGGGACAGAGGAGACACTGAAGCTTTCTTT. The encoded protein is CASSNWDRGDTEAFF.

J is TRBJ2-7 and V is TRBV27; 7 positions match TRBD1. The length of the CDR3 is 14 residues. Germline-derived CDR1 and CDR2 are MNHEY and SMNVEV (reference sequence). V lost 5 bases to trimming and J lost 2 bases; unmatched junction nucleotides: 6. CDR3 sequence: CASSLLGQTYEQYF. CDR3 nucleotide sequence: TGTGCCAGCAGTCTTTTGGGACAGACCTACGAGCAGTACTTC.

Only one count was recorded for this clone. J is TRBJ1-5 and V is TRBV7-3, with a weak D call TRBD1 (6 bases). The CDR3 sequence is 15 residues long. The V gene lost 0 bases and the J gene lost 7 bases, with 13 bases spanning the gap. CDR1 is SGHTA, CDR2 FQGTGA, per germline. The CDR3 sequence is CASSLTGGGNQPQHF. DNA for the CDR3: TGTGCCAGCAGCTTAACAGGGGGTGGGAACCAGCCCCAGCATTTT.

The J gene is TRBJ2-7, the V gene TRBV9; 11 nucleotides line up with TRBD1. This CDR3 has 19 amino acids. Germline lookup yields CDR1 SGDLS and CDR2 YYNGEE. After removal of 0 bases from V and 3 bases from J, the junction contained 14 bases not matched to a gene. The CDR3 spells CASSVDGRIGGQGVYEQYF. The CDR3 DNA reads as TGTGCCAGCAGCGTAGATGGGAGGATTGGGGGACAGGGGGTCTACGAGCAGTACTTC. The full variable domain, its missing parts supplied by reference TRBV9 and TRBJ2-7, is DSGVTQTPKHLITATGQRVTLRCSPRSGDLSVYWYQQSLDQGLQFLIQYYNGEERAKGNILERFSAQQFPDLHSELNLSSLELGDSALYFCASSVDGRIGGQGVYEQYFGPGTRLTVT.

This clone was detected only once. The rearrangement links TRBV30 to TRBJ1-2; maybe TRBD1 (6 bases). This CDR3 region has 14 residues. Trimming removed 2 bases from V and 7 bases from J, with 17 bases in between. The germline CDR1 and CDR2 sequences are GTSNPN and SVGIG (reference sequence). CDR3 nucleotide sequence: TGTGCCTGGAGTTACGAAACAGGGTTAAGTGGCTACACCTTC. Its protein product is CAWSYETGLSGYTF. Full variable domain (outside the CDR3, taken from reference TRBV30 and TRBJ1-2): SQTIHQWPATLVQPVGSPLSLECTVEGTSNPNLYWYRQAAGRGLQLLFYSVGIGQISSEVPQNLSASRPQDRQFILSSKKLLLSDSGFYLCAWSYETGLSGYTFGSGTRLTVV.

This chain uses TRBV29-1 with TRBJ1-1, with 9 positions matching TRBD1. This CDR3 comprises 17 residues. Germline CDR1 SQVTM, CDR2 ANQGSEA. The J segment lost 2 bases and the V segment lost 7 bases, leaving 17 bases of the junction unmatched. DNA for the CDR3: TGCAGCGCCATTAGCCTACAGGGGGCGTTAGTAAACACTGAAGCTTTCTTT. This translates into CSAISLQGALVNTEAFF. The complete variable domain, with remaining parts taken from reference TRBV29-1 and TRBJ1-1, reads SAVISQKPSRDICQRGTSLTIQCQVDSQVTMMFWYRQQPGQSLTLIATANQGSEATYESGFVIDKFPISRPNLTFSTLTVSNMSPEDSSIYLCSAISLQGALVNTEAFFGQGTRLTVV.

This rearrangement joins TRBV19 to TRBJ1-5; D uncertain. The CDR3 extends over 12 amino acids. Trimming shortened V by 10 bases and J by 4 bases, and 11 bases separated the two germline ends. In germline, CDR1 is LNHDA, CDR2 SQIVND (reference sequence). Written as DNA, the CDR3 is TGTGCCACCGACGGAGTTAATCAGCCCCAGCATTTT. This gives the protein CATDGVNQPQHF.

DNA of the CDR3: TGTGCCAGCTCACCGACGGCGAACAGTGAAAAACTGTTTTTT. Translation gives CASSPTANSEKLFF. The rearrangement uses TRBV18 and TRBJ1-4; no clear D gene. V lost 3 bases and J 7 bases, leaving 12 bases between the germline ends. The CDR3 sequence is 14 residues long. The germline gives CDR1 KGHSH, CDR2 LQKENI.

V and J are TRBV6-6 and TRBJ2-1, with D possibly TRBD2 on 5 matching bases. The germline gives CDR1 MNHNY, CDR2 SVGAGI (reference sequence). The V and J ends lost 6 bases and 1 base respectively, with 7 bases between them. The CDR3 sequence is 13 residues long. This chain's CDR3 is CASSGLSYNEQFF. Written as DNA, the CDR3 is TGTGCCAGCAGCGGACTGTCCTACAATGAGCAGTTCTTC.

The table lists this clone with a count of one. This chain connects TRBV30 to TRBJ1-1; no clear D gene. CDR3 length: 11 residues. Germline V gene lookup returns CDR1 GTSNPN and CDR2 SVGIG (reference sequence). The V end lost 1 base, the J end lost 12 bases, and 12 bases lay between the germline ends. The DNA of the CDR3 is TGTGCCTGGAGTGGGGCCCTAACGTCTTTCTTT. Translation gives CAWSGALTSFF.

This clone appeared a few times. The V call is TRBV28, the J call TRBJ2-6, with TRBD1 matching over 11 bases. Germline assignment: CDR1 MDHEN and CDR2 SYDVKM. With 5 bases clipped from V and 3 bases from J, the junction kept 9 bases outside the gene matches. This CDR3 has 18 amino acids. The CDR3 protein is CASSREGQGAYGANVLTF. The CDR3 DNA is TGTGCCAGCAGTCGAGAAGGACAGGGGGCATATGGGGCCAACGTCCTGACTTTC.

The rearrangement links TRBV19 to TRBJ1-5; possibly TRBD1 for D (6 bases). This CDR3 spans 13 amino acids. Germline lookup yields CDR1 LNHDA and CDR2 SQIVND (reference sequence). Deletions cut 5 bases from V and 6 bases from J, with 11 bases between. Here the CDR3 reads CASSQGRGQPQHF. In nucleotides, the CDR3 is TGTGCCAGTAGTCAGGGCAGGGGTCAGCCCCAGCATTTT. The full variable domain, its missing parts supplied by reference TRBV19 and TRBJ1-5, is DGGITQSPKYLFRKEGQNVTLSCEQNLNHDAMYWYRQDPGQGLRLIYYSQIVNDFQKGDIAEGYSVSREKKESFPLTVTSAQKNPTAFYLCASSQGRGQPQHFGDGTRLSIL.

Only a few counts were recorded for this clone. V gene TRBV6-5 combines with J gene TRBJ1-2; 7 positions match TRBD1. Trimming removed 5 bases from V and 4 bases from J; junction bases left unmatched: 7. This CDR3 comprises 14 residues. Per the germline V gene, CDR1 is MNHEY and CDR2 is SVGAGI. The CDR3 here is CASSPTGTAYGYTF. The CDR3 region has the DNA TGTGCCAGCAGTCCTACCGGGACAGCCTATGGCTACACCTTC.

The V call is TRBV11-3, the J call TRBJ2-7, with D hard to call. CDR3 length: 14 residues. Germline values: CDR1 SGHNT, CDR2 YENEEA. V was trimmed by 5 bases and J by 2 bases, leaving 13 bases between them. In DNA, the CDR3 is TGTGCCAGCAGCCCTATCCTAGATGCCTACGAGCAGTACTTC. This translates into CASSPILDAYEQYF.

This clone has only a few counts. The rearrangement uses TRBV7-2 and TRBJ2-7; the match to TRBD2 covers 9 bases. The CDR3 contains 15 residues. The V gene's germline CDR1 is SGHTA and CDR2 FQGNSA. V was clipped by 5 bases and J by 5 bases; unmatched bases: 10. This chain's CDR3 is CASSKEGTSWDEQYF. The DNA for the CDR3 is TGTGCCAGCAGCAAAGAGGGGACTAGCTGGGACGAGCAGTACTTC.

J is TRBJ2-7 and V is TRBV19; the match to TRBD2 covers 7 bases. CDR1 and CDR2 from the germline V gene are LNHDA and SQIVND (reference sequence). Trimming removed 5 bases from V and 0 bases from J; junction bases left unmatched: 13. This CDR3 region has 17 residues. The CDR3 nucleotides are TGTGCCAGTAGTCCCTCGGGTTGGCGGGGGAACTCCTACGAGCAGTACTTC. Translating it yields CASSPSGWRGNSYEQYF.

This clone turned up a few times. The J gene is TRBJ2-1, the V gene TRBV7-2; no definite D call. The germline V gene has CDR1 SGHTA and CDR2 FQGNSA. The V gene lost 1 base and the J gene lost 0 bases, with 7 bases spanning the gap. This CDR3 comprises 15 residues. Here the CDR3 DNA reads TGTGCCAGCAGCTTAGGCTACTCCTCCTACAATGAGCAGTTCTTC. It specifies CASSLGYSSYNEQFF. The entire variable domain, with the rest obtained from reference TRBV7-2 and TRBJ2-1, is as follows: GAGVSQSPSNKVTEKGKDVELRCDPISGHTALYWYRQSLGQGLEFLIYFQGNSAPDKSGLPSDRFSAERTGGSVSTLTIQRTQQEDSAVYLCASSLGYSSYNEQFFGPGTRLTVL.

The rearrangement joins TRBV6-5 to TRBJ2-3; the D gene is possibly TRBD2 (5 bases). CDR3 length: 16 residues. V was pared by 4 bases and J by 7 bases, with 21 bases between. Germline V gene data show CDR1 as MNHEY and CDR2 as SVGAGI. Here the CDR3 reads CASSSGSFRDENTQYF. CDR3 nucleotides: TGTGCCAGCAGTTCCGGGTCCTTCCGGGATGAGAATACGCAGTATTTT.